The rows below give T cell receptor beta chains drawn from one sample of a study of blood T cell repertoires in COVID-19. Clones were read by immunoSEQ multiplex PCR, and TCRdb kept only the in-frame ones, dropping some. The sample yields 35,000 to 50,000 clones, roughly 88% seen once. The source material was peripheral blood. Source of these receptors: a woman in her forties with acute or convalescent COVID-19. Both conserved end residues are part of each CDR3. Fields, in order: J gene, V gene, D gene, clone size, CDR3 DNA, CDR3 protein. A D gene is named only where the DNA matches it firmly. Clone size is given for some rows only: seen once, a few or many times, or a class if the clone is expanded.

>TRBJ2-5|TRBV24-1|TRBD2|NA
TGTGCCACCAGTGATTCGATCCCGGGGGGAACAGAGACCCAGTACTTC
CATSDSIPGGTETQYF
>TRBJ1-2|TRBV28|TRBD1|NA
TGTGCCAGCAGTCCCATTGGAGCAGGGGGCTATGGCTACACCTTC
CASSPIGAGGYGYTF
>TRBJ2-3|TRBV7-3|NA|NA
TGTGCCAGCACCAGAGGACTTAACACAGATACGCAGTATTTT
CASTRGLNTDTQYF
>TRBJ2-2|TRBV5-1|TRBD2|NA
TGCGCCAGCAGCTTGGGACTAGCGGGAGCCGGGGAGCTGTTTTTT
CASSLGLAGAGELFF
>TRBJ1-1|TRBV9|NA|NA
TGTGCCAGCAGAAGGGGAGGTGGAGTCACTGAAGCTTTCTTT
CASRRGGGVTEAFF
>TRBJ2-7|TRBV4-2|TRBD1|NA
TGTGCCAGCAGCCAGACCGGGACAGGCTTCTACGAGCAGTACTTC
CASSQTGTGFYEQYF
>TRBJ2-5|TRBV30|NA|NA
TGTGCCTGGAGTGGAGCTAGGGGAATAAAAAACTTC
CAWSGARGIKNF
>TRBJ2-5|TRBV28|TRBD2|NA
TGTGCCAGCAGTTTTTACACTAGCGGGGGGTCACAAGAGACCCAGTACTTC
CASSFYTSGGSQETQYF
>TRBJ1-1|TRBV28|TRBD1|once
TGTGGGCTTTACGACAGGGCGAACACTGAAGCTTTCTTT
CGLYDRANTEAFF
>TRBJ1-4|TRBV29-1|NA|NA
TGCAGCGCCCGGCGGCGGAATGAAAAACTGTTTTTT
CSARRRNEKLFF
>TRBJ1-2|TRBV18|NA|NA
TGTGCCAGCTCACCCCGGGGGGGTGGCGGCGCAGAACATGGCTACACCTTC
CASSPRGGGGAEHGYTF